This T cell receptor beta chain is from a study of siplizumab effects on memory and regulatory T cells. Each sample contributed roughly 9.3 x 10^4 TCR templates to the assay. Assay: immunoSEQ multiplex PCR; the TCRdb copy retains only in-frame clones and omits some. The table records more than 90,000 clones, nearly 95% of them present only once. The CDR3 covers 14 residues. Trimming shortened V by 0 bases and J by 3 bases, and 9 bases separated the two germline ends. Germline loops: CDR1 SNHLY, CDR2 FYNNEI. The specimen was non-Treg CD4+ T cells sorted from blood. The chain uses TRBV2 and TRBJ2-7; TRBD1 is a possible D gene (5 bases). The source of this sequence is a human donor in good health. The CDR3 protein is CASSEARTNYEQYF. CDR3 nucleotide sequence: TGTGCCAGCAGTGAAGCCAGGACAAACTACGAGCAGTACTTC.